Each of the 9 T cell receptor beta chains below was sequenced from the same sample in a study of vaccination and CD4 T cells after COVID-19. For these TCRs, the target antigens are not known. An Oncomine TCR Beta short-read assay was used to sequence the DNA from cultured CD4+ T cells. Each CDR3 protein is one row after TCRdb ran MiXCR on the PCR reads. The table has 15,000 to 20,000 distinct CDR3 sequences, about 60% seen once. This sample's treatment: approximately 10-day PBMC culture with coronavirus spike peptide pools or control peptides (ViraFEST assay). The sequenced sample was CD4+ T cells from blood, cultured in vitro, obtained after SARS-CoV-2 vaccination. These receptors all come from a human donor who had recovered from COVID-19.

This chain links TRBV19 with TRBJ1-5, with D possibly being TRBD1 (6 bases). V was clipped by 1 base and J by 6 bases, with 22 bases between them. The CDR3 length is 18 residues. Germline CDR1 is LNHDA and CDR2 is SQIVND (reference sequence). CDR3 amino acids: CASSIGVLTGALGQPQHF. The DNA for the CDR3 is TGTGCCAGTAGTATAGGCGTTTTGACGGGGGCCTTGGGTCAGCCCCAGCATTTT.

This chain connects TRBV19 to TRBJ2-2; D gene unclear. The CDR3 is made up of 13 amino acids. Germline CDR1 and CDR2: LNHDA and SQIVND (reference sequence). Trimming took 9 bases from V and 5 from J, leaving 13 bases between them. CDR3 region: CASQLGGTGELFF. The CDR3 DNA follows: TGTGCCAGCCAGCTGGGTGGGACCGGGGAGCTGTTTTTT.

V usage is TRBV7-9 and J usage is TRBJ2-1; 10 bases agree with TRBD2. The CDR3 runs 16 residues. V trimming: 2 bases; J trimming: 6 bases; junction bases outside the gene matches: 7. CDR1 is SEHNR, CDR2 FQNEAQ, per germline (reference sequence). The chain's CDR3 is CASSLYLAGVSNEQFF. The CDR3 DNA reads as TGTGCCAGCAGCTTATATCTAGCGGGAGTGTCCAATGAGCAGTTCTTC.

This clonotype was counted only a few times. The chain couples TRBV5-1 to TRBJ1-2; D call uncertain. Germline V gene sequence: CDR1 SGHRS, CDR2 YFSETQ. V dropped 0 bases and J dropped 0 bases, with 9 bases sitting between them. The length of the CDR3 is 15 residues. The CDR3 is CASSLGPEANYGYTF. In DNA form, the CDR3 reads TGCGCCAGCAGCTTGGGACCGGAAGCTAACTATGGCTACACCTTC.

The CDR3 coding sequence is TGTGCCAGCAGTGAAGTAACCACAGTGCTCACTGAAGCTTTCTTT. Translated, it gives CASSEVTTVLTEAFF. The chain links TRBV6-1 to TRBJ1-1, with D unclear. Germline values: CDR1 MNHNS, CDR2 SASEGT. V was clipped by 1 base and J by 4 bases, with 13 bases between them. This CDR3 region has 15 residues.

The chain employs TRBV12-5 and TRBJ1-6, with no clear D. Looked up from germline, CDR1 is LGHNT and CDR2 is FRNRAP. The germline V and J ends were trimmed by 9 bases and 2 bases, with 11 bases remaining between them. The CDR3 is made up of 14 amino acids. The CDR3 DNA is TGTGCTAGCCGGGAGTTTCCCTATAATTCACCCCTCCACTTT. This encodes CASREFPYNSPLHF. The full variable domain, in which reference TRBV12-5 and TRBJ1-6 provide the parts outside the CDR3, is DARVTQTPRHKVTEMGQEVTMRCQPILGHNTVFWYRQTMMQGLELLAYFRNRAPLDDSGMPKDRFSAEMPDATLATLKIQPSEPRDSAVYFCASREFPYNSPLHFGNGTRLTVT.

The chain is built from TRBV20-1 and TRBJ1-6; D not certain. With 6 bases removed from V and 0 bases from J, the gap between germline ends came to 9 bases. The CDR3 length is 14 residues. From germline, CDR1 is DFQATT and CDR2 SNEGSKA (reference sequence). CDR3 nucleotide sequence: TGCAGTGCCCCCACGAGCTCCTATAATTCACCCCTCCACTTT. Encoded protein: CSAPTSSYNSPLHF.

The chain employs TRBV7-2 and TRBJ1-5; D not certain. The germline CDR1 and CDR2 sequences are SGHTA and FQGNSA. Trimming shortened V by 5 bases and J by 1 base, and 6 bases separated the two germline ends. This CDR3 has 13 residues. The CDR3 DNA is TGTGCCAGCAGCCAGGACAGCAATCAGCCCCAGCATTTT. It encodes CASSQDSNQPQHF.

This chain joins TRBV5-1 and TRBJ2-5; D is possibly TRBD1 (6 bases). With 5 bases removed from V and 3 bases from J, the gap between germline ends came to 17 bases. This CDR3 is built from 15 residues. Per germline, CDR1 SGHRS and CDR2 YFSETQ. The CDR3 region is CASSPGTRDEETQYF. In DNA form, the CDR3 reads TGCGCCAGCAGTCCCGGGACAAGGGACGAAGAGACCCAGTACTTC.